These 15 T cell receptor beta chains originate from one sample sequenced in a study of CD8+ T cells in alopecia areata. RNA was isolated and reverse transcribed to cDNA, the sequencing template. TCRdb keeps only in-frame clones here, not all; method: immunoSEQ multiplex PCR. Here the sample spans 150,000 to 200,000 clones, around three fifths being singletons. The specimen was CD4+ T cells sorted from blood, collected at week 0. The receptor source for this set is a human donor with alopecia areata.

CDR3 nucleotide sequence: TGTGCCTGTTCCGGGACAGACAGACAAGAGACCCAGTACTTC. Its translation is CACSGTDRQETQYF. The J gene is TRBJ2-5, the V gene TRBV30; TRBD1 aligns across 7 bases. Germline CDR1 GTSNPN, CDR2 SVGIG (reference sequence). Trimming removed 6 bases from V and 2 bases from J; junction bases left unmatched: 9. This CDR3 contains 14 residues.

CDR3 DNA: TGTGCCAGCAGCTTAGGGTGGCGGGGGAACAATGAGCAGTTCTTC. Its protein product is CASSLGWRGNNEQFF. V is TRBV11-2 and J is TRBJ2-1, with 7 bases aligning to TRBD2. Germline loops: CDR1 SGHAT, CDR2 FQNNGV. The CDR3 has 15 amino acids. Losses at the gene ends were 1 base for V and 5 bases for J; bases not matched to a gene: 5.

This clone turned up a few times. The rearrangement links TRBV15 to TRBJ2-1; TRBD2 matches 14 bases. The V segment lost 3 bases and the J segment 10 bases; nucleotides outside the gene matches: 5. CDR3 size: 15 residues. CDR1 and CDR2 from the germline V gene are LNHNV and YYDKDF (reference sequence). The CDR3 sequence is CATSRGGTSGGEQFF. The CDR3 region has the DNA TGTGCCACCAGCAGGGGTGGGACTAGCGGGGGAGAGCAGTTCTTC.

This chain joins TRBV5-6 and TRBJ2-7; TRBD2 agrees at 9 bases. Losses at the gene ends were 4 bases for V and 10 bases for J; bases not matched to a gene: 12. CDR3 length equals 14 residues. Germline V lookup: CDR1 SGHDT, CDR2 YYEEEE. Here the CDR3 reads CASSPGTSSFEQYF. CDR3 DNA sequence: TGTGCCAGCAGCCCCGGGACTAGCAGCTTTGAACAGTACTTC.

The V gene is TRBV5-1, the J gene TRBJ1-4; a weak D match, TRBD1 (6 bases). From germline, CDR1 is SGHRS and CDR2 YFSETQ. Trimming stripped 6 bases from V and 5 bases from J, with 14 bases between. The length of the CDR3 is 14 residues. The CDR3 region is CASKTGETNEKLFF. The CDR3 DNA follows: TGCGCCAGCAAGACAGGAGAAACCAATGAAAAACTGTTTTTT.

The rearrangement links TRBV7-9 to TRBJ2-1; weak D call: TRBD2 (5 bases). V lost 1 base, J lost 12 bases, and 19 bases lay in between. Germline CDR1 reads SEHNR; CDR2 reads FQNEAQ (reference sequence). CDR3 length: 15 residues. The CDR3 coding sequence is TGTGCCAGCAGCTTAGATCCCTCCCCTAGCTCTGGGCAGTTCTTC. It encodes CASSLDPSPSSGQFF.

The CDR3 region is CASSLAGGSNQPQHF. DNA of the CDR3: TGCGCCAGCAGCTTGGCGGGGGGGAGCAATCAGCCCCAGCATTTT. The chain has TRBV5-1 and TRBJ1-5, with D perhaps TRBD1 (5 bases). Per germline, CDR1 SGHRS and CDR2 YFSETQ. The CDR3 spans 15 residues. V dropped 0 bases and J dropped 1 base, with 8 bases sitting between them.

This clone was found a few times. The same CDR3 is also encoded by other DNA sequences in this sample. The gene calls are TRBV29-1 and TRBJ2-7; TRBD1 matches 9 bases. This CDR3 is 12 amino acids long. V was pared by 2 bases and J by 7 bases, with 3 bases of the junction left unmatched. The germline V gene has CDR1 SQVTM and CDR2 ANQGSEA. CDR3 DNA: TGCAGCGTTGAACAGGACAGGGGAGAGCAGTACTTC. Residues: CSVEQDRGEQYF.

The rearrangement joins TRBV29-1 to TRBJ1-1; D call uncertain. Germline V gene lookup returns CDR1 SQVTM and CDR2 ANQGSEA. CDR3 length equals 14 residues. Trimming removed 0 bases at V and 0 bases at J, with 8 bases between. The CDR3 DNA sequence: TGCAGCGTTGAAGATCCCGTGGTGAACACTGAAGCTTTCTTT. Protein product: CSVEDPVVNTEAFF.

The rearrangement joins TRBV5-1 to TRBJ2-3, with TRBD2 matching 9 bases. Germline loops: CDR1 SGHRS, CDR2 YFSETQ. There are 14 residues in the CDR3. J gave up 6 bases and V 6 bases, and 8 bases lay outside the gene matches. The DNA of the CDR3 is TGCGCCAGCATTCGCGGGGGGGCCTCCGATACGCAGTATTTT. It encodes CASIRGGASDTQYF. The full variable domain, rest sourced from reference TRBV5-1 and TRBJ2-3, is KAGVTQTPRYLIKTRGQQVTLSCSPISGHRSVSWYQQTPGQGLQFLFEYFSETQRNKGNFPGRFSGRQFSNSRSEMNVSTLELGDSALYLCASIRGGASDTQYFGPGTRLTVL.

The chain couples TRBV5-6 to TRBJ2-3, with TRBD2 as a possible D gene (5 bases). Germline V gene lookup returns CDR1 SGHDT and CDR2 YYEEEE. The CDR3 is 16 residues long. Trimming cost V 4 bases and J 1 base, with 16 bases left between them. In nucleotides, the CDR3 is TGTGCCAGCAGCGCGAGGGTTGGTCGTGGCACAGATACGCAGTATTTT. Amino acids: CASSARVGRGTDTQYF.

The rearrangement links TRBV9 to TRBJ1-6, with unresolved D. There are 15 residues in the CDR3. Germline assignment: CDR1 SGDLS and CDR2 YYNGEE. With 2 bases removed from V and 7 bases from J, the gap between germline ends came to 13 bases. The CDR3 DNA is TGTGCCAGCAGCGTTCTAGCCGAAGGCAATTCACCCCTCCACTTT. It translates to CASSVLAEGNSPLHF.

This chain uses TRBV7-2 with TRBJ1-2, with no clear D. Germline CDR1 reads SGHTA; CDR2 reads FQGNSA. The CDR3 has 14 residues. Trimming shortened V by 1 base and J by 5 bases, and 11 bases separated the two germline ends. Here the CDR3 reads CASSLGRLGYGYTF. The CDR3 DNA reads TGTGCCAGCAGCTTAGGACGGTTGGGTTATGGCTACACCTTC.

This chain links TRBV29-1 with TRBJ1-3; D ambiguous. Trimming took 4 bases from V and 2 from J, leaving 12 bases between them. CDR1 is SQVTM, CDR2 ANQGSEA, per germline. The CDR3 is 14 amino acids. CDR3 in amino acids: CSVATAITGNTIYF. The CDR3 coding sequence is TGCAGCGTTGCCACGGCTATTACTGGAAACACCATATATTTT.

V usage is TRBV27 and J usage is TRBJ1-6; D gene ambiguous. CDR3 size: 15 residues. The germline gives CDR1 MNHEY, CDR2 SMNVEV (reference sequence). V dropped 6 bases and J dropped 8 bases, with 17 bases sitting between them. The CDR3 coding sequence is TGTGCCAGCAGGCTCAGCGGGCCGGCCCATTCACCCCTCCACTTT. Protein product: CASRLSGPAHSPLHF.